This T cell receptor beta chain stems from a study of blood T cell repertoires in COVID-19. In the study overall: The United States, Italy and Spain provided the acute and convalescent COVID-19 samples.

Sequencing was performed with immunoSEQ multiplex PCR; in TCRdb, only in-frame clones are kept and a portion is missing. The table lists some 190,000 clones, 84% of them singletons. CDR3 length: 13 residues. Trimming took off 1 base at V and 7 bases at J, with 10 bases between the two ends. The germline CDR1 and CDR2 sequences are SGHDN and FVKESK. This clone occurred once. The sample consisted of PBMCs or T cells enriched from blood (not recorded which). The sequence came from a woman aged 25 to 45 who had been exposed to COVID-19. V and J are TRBV14 and TRBJ1-2; no clear D. The CDR3 nucleotides are TGTGCCAGCAGCCAAGCGGGAAAAAGTGGCTACACCTTC. Amino acid sequence: CASSQAGKSGYTF.